This record looks at one TCR beta chain sequence and its context. Under the authors' procedure: Estimated nucleated cell counts came from reference gene primer amplification. Generated by immunoSEQ multiplex PCR, the TCRdb table keeps only in-frame clones and is missing some. V and J calls and clone size are those listed in that table; D and trimming were worked out from the DNA. The table has 350,000 to 400,000 clones, 90% to 95% seen once. This specimen comes from a study of blood T cell repertoires in COVID-19. Study context: Material from acute and convalescent COVID-19 was sourced from the United States, Italy and Spain.

The length of the CDR3 is 15 residues. J lost 8 bases, V lost 3 bases, and 8 bases had no gene match. Germline V CDR1 and CDR2: SGHDT, YYEEEE. Membership in each cohort depended on participant-reported clinical history. Material: PBMCs or T cells enriched from blood (not recorded which). The TCR sequence derives from a woman aged 40 to 55 who had been exposed to COVID-19. J is TRBJ2-1 and V is TRBV5-6; TRBD1 aligns across 10 bases. The CDR3 region has the DNA TGTGCCAGCAGCTCCGCGAGACAGGGGGCTGATGAGCAGTTCTTC. It codes for CASSSARQGADEQFF.